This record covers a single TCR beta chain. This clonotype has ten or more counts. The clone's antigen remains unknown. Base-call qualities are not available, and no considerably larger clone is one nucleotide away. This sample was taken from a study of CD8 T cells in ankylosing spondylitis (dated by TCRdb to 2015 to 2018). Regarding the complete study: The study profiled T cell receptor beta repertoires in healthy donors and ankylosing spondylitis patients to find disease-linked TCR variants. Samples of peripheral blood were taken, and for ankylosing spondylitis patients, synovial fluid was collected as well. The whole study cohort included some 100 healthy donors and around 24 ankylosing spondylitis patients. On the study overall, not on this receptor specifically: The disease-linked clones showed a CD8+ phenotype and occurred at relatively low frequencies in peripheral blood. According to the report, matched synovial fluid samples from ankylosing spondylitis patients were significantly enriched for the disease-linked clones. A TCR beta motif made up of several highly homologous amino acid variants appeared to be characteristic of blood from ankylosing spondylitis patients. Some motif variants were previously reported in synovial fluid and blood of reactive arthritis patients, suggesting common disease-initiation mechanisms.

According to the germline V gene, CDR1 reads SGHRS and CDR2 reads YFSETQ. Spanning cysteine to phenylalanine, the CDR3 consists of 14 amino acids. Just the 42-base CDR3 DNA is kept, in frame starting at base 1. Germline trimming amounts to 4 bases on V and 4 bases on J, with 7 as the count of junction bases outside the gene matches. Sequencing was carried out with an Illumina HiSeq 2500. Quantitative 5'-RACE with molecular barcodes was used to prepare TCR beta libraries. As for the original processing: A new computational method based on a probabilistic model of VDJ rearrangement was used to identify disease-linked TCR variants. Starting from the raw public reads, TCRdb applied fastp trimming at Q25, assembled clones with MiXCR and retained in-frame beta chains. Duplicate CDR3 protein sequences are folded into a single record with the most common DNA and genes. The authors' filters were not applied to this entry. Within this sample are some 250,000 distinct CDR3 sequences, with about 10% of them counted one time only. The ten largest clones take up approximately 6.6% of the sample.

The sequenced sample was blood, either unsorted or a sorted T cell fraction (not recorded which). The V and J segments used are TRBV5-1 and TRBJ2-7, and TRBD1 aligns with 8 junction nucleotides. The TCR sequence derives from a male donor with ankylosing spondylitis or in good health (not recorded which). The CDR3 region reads CASSEGQVWYEQYF. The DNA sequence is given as TGCGCCAGCAGCGAGGGACAGGTTTGGTACGAGCAGTACTTC.